One T cell receptor beta chain is described in this entry. Its antigen is not known. The data are from a study of shared clonotypes between healthy human individuals. Study conclusions and caveats: For sorted subsets, rarefaction showed incomplete sequencing despite large depth.

Germline V gene data show CDR1 as SNHLY and CDR2 as FYNNEI. The CDR3 is 13 amino acids. The ends lost 3 bases at V and 11 bases at J; junction bases unmatched: 7. Splitting of CD4+ cells produced CD45RA+ naive and CD45RA-negative memory subsets. In the authors' methods: Junction-only sequences without quality scores were provided by ImmunoSEQ, so filtering was different. Here immunoSEQ multiplex PCR was the method, and the copy in TCRdb shows in-frame clones only, minus some. V and J calls and clone size come straight from that table; D and trimming were deduced from the DNA. Seen here are 2,500,000 or so clones, about nine tenths observed once, and the top ten hold 0.37%.

The sequence was collected from a man aged 18-30 years in good health. Some clones in this sample may be carry-over from other donors' samples. Material for sequencing was naive CD4+ T cells from PBMCs. The subset was: CD45RA+ positively selected. The chain is built from TRBV2 and TRBJ1-1, with 9 bases matching TRBD1. CDR3 nucleotides: TGTGCCAGCAGTGAGGCCCCGGGGACAGGGGCTTTCTTT. Protein sequence: CASSEAPGTGAFF.